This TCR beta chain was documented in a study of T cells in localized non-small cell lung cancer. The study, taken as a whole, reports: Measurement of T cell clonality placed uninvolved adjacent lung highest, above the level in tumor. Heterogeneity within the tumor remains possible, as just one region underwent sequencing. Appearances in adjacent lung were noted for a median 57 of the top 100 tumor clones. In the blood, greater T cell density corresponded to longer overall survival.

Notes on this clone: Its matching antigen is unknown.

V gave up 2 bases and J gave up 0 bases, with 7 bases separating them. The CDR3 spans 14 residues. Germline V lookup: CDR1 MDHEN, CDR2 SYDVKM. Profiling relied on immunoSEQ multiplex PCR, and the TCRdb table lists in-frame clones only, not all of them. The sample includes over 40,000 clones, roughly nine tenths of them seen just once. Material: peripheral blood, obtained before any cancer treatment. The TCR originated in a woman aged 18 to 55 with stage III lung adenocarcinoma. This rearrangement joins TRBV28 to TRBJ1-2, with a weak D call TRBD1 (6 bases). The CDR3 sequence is CASSLGTTNYGYTF. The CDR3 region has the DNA TGTGCCAGCAGTTTAGGGACAACTAACTATGGCTACACCTTC.